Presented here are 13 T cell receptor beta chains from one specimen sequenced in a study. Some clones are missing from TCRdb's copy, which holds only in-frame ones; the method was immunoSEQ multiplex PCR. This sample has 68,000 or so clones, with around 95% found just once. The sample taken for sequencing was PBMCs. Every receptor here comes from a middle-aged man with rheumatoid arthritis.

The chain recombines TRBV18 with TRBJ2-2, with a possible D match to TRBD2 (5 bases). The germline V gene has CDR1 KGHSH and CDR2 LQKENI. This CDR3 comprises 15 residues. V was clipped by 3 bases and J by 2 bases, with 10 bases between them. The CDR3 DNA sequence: TGTGCCAGCTCACCGGCAGGACTTAACACCGGGGAGCTGTTTTTT. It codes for CASSPAGLNTGELFF.

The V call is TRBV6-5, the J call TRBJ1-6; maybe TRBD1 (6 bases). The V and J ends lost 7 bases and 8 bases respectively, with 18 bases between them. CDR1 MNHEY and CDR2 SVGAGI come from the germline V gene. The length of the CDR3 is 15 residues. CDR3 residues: CASISLGQPYSPLHF. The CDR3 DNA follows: TGTGCCAGCATTTCCCTAGGACAGCCCTATTCACCCCTCCACTTT.

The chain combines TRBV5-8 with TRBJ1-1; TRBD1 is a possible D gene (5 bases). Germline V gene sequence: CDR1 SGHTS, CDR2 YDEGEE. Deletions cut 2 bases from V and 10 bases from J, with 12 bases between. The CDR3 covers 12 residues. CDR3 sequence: CASSFLGQGAFF. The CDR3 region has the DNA TGTGCCAGCAGCTTCTTGGGGCAAGGAGCTTTCTTT.

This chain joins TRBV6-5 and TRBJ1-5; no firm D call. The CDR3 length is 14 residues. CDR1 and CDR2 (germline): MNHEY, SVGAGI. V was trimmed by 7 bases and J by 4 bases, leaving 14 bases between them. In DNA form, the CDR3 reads TGTGCCAGCAACGACGCACAAGGTAATCAGCCCCAGCATTTT. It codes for CASNDAQGNQPQHF.

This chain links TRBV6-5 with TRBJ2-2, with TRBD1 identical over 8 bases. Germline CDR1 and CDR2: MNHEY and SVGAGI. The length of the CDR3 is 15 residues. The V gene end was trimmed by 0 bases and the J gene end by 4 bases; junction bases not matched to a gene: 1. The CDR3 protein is CASSYSTGGTGELFF. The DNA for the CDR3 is TGTGCCAGCAGTTACTCTACAGGGGGCACCGGGGAGCTGTTTTTT.

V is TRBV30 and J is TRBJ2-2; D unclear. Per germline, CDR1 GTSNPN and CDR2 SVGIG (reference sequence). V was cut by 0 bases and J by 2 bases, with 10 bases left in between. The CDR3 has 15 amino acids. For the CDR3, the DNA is TGTGCCTGGAGTGTGGATGGGGTTAACACCGGGGAGCTGTTTTTT. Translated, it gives CAWSVDGVNTGELFF.

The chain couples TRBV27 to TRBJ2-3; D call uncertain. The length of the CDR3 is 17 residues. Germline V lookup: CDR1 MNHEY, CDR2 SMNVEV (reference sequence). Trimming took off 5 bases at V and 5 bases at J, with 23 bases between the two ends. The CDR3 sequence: CASSPLPVDGPGDTQYF. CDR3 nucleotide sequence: TGTGCCAGCAGTCCCTTACCGGTGGACGGACCCGGAGATACGCAGTATTTT.

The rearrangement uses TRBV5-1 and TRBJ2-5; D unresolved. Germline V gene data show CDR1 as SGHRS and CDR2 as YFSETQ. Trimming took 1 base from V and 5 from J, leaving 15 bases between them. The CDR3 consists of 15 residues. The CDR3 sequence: CASSLSRTVGETQYF. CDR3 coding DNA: TGCGCCAGCAGCTTGAGCCGGACCGTCGGGGAGACCCAGTACTTC.

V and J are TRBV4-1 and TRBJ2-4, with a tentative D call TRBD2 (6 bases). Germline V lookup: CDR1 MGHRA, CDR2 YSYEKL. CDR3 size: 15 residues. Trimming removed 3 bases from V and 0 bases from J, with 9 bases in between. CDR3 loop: CASSHQGLAKNIQYF. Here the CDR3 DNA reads TGCGCCAGCAGCCACCAGGGACTAGCCAAAAACATTCAGTACTTC.

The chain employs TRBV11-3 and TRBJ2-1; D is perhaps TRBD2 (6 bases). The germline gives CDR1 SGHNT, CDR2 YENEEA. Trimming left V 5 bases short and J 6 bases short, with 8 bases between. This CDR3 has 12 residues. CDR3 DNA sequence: TGTGCCAGCAGCCCCGGGGGCAATGAGCAGTTCTTC. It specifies CASSPGGNEQFF.

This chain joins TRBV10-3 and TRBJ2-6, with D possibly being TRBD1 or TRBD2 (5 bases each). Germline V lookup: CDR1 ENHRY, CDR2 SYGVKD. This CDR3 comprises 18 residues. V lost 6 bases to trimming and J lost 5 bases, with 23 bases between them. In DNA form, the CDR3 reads TGTGCCATCAGGGGGGAGAGGGCCACCGGGATTAGGGCCAACGTCCTGACTTTC. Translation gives CAIRGERATGIRANVLTF.

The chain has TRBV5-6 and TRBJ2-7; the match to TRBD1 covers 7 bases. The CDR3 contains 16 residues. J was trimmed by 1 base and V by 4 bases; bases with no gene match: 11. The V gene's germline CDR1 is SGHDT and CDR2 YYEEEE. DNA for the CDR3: TGTGCCAGCAGCATCCTCGACCGGGACAGATCCTACGAGCAGTACTTC. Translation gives CASSILDRDRSYEQYF.

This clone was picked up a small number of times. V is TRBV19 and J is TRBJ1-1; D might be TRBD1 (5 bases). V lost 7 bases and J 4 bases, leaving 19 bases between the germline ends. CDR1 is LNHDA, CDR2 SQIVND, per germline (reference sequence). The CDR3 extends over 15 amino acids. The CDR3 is CASINTPGVATEAFF. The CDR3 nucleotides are TGTGCCAGTATCAACACTCCGGGGGTCGCCACTGAAGCTTTCTTT.